Given below is one T cell receptor beta chain in context. The sample belongs to a study of T cells in Graves' hyperthyroidism and ophthalmopathy. This CDR3 has 12 residues. Germline assignment: CDR1 SGHKS and CDR2 YYEKEE (reference sequence). The V end lost 0 bases, the J end lost 8 bases, and 8 bases lay between the germline ends. Using RNA transcripts as the source, TCR beta CDR3 regions were amplified. HTBI primers were the set used in a first-round RT-PCR of the TCR CDR3. TCRdb used MiXCR to reprocess the multiplex PCR reads, holding one entry per CDR3 protein. This sample has about 690,000 distinct CDR3 sequences, with 15% to 20% found just once.

Material for sequencing was blood. The origin of this receptor is a man aged 45 to 65 with Graves' hyperthyroidism. The chain employs TRBV5-5 and TRBJ1-1; D not resolved. CDR3 in DNA: TGTGCCAGCAGCTTGGTTCCCCGCGAAGCTTTCTTT. Translating it yields CASSLVPREAFF.